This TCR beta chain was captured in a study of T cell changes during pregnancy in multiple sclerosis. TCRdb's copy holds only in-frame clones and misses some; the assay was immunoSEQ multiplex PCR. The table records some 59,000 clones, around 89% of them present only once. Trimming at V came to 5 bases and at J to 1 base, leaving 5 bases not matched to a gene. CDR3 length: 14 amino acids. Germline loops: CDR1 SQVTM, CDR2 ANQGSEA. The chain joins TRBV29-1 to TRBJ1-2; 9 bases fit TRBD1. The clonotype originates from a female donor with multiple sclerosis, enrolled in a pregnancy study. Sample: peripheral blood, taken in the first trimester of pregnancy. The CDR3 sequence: CSVRAGQGNYGYTF. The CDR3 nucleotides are TGCAGCGTTCGGGCGGGACAGGGTAACTATGGCTACACCTTC.